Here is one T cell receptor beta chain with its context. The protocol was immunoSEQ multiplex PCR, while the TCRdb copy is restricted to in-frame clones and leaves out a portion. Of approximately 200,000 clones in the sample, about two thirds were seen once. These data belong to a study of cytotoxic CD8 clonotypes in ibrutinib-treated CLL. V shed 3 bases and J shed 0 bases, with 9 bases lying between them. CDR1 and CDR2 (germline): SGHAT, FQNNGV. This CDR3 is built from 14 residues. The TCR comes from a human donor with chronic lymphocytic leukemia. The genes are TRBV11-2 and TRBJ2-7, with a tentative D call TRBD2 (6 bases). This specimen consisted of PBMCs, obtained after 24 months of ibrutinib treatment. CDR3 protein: CASSLFGSSYEQYF. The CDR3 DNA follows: TGTGCCAGCAGCTTGTTCGGGAGCTCCTACGAGCAGTACTTC.